One TCR beta chain is described in this entry. The data originate from a study of control samples from healthy donors and cancer patients. V gave up 0 bases and J gave up 9 bases, with 18 bases separating them. The germline V gene encodes CDR1 LGHDT and CDR2 YNNKEL (reference sequence). The CDR3 has 16 amino acids. The protocol was immunoSEQ multiplex PCR, while the TCRdb copy is restricted to in-frame clones and leaves out a portion. Seen here are 60,000 to 70,000 clones, 65% to 90% observed once, and the top ten hold approximately 5%. This TCR was recovered from a man between 35 and 55 years old in good health. Sequenced sample: blood. The chain couples TRBV3-1 (or the pseudogene TRBV3-2) to TRBJ1-5; D might be TRBD1 (5 bases). The CDR3 reads CASSQERQTNRPPQHF. As DNA, the CDR3 is TGTGCCAGCAGCCAAGAGCGTCAGACGAACAGGCCGCCCCAGCATTTT.